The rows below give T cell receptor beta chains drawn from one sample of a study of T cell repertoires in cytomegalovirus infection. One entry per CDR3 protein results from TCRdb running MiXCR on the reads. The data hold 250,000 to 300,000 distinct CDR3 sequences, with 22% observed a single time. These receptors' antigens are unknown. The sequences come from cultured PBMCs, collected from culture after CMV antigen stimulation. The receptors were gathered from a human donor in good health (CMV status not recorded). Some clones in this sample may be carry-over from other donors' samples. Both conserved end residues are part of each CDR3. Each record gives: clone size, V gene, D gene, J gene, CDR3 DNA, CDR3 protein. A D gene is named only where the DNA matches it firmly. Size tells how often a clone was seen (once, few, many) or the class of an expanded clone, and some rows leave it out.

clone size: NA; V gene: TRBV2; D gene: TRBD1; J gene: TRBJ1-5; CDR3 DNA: TGTGCCAGCAGTGAGGAGGGGACAGGTCGACAGCCCCAGCATTTT; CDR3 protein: CASSEEGTGRQPQHF
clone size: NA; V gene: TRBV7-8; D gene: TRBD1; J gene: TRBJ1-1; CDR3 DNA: TGTGCCAGCAGCTTAGTGGTGGGACGAAACAGGGGGACCTATGCTGAAGCTTTCTTT; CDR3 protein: CASSLVVGRNRGTYAEAFF
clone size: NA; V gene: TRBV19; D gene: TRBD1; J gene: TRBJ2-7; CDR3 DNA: TGTGCCAGTAGTCCTATGGGACAGGGGGCCTACGAGCAGTACTTC; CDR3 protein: CASSPMGQGAYEQYF
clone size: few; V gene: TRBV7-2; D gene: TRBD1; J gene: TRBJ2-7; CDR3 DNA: TGTGCCAGCAGCCTTCAAACGGGGACAGGACACTACGAGCAGTACTTC; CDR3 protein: CASSLQTGTGHYEQYF
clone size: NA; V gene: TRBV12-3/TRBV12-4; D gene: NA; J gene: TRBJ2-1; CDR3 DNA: TGTGCCAGCAGTTTTATTCAGTGGGGTGAGCAGTTCTTC; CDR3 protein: CASSFIQWGEQFF
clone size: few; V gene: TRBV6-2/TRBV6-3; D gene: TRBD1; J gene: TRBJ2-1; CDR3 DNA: TGTGCCAGCAGTTTGACAGGGAAGAAGGTGAATGAGCAGTTCTTC; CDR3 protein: CASSLTGKKVNEQFF
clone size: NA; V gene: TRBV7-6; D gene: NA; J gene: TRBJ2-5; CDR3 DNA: TGTGCCAGCACCCCTAGCTTTCGGGTAAAAGAGACCCAGTACTTC; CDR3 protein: CASTPSFRVKETQYF
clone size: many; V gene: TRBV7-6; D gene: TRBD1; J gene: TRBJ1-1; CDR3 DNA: TGTGCCAGCAGCGTTGACAGGGGGCTCGCTGAAGCTTTCTTT; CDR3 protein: CASSVDRGLAEAFF
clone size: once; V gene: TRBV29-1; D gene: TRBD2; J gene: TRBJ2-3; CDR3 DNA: TGCAGCGTTGACCCTGCCGGGAGGAGGGGAGATACGCAGTATTTT; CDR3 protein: CSVDPAGRRGDTQYF
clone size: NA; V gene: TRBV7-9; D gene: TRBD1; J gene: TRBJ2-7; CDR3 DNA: TGTGCCAGCAGCTCACCGAGAGGACAGGAGTTTACCTACGAGCAGTACTTC; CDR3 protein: CASSSPRGQEFTYEQYF
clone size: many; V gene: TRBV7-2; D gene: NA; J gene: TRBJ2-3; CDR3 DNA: TGTGCCAGCAGGCCGGGACCGTCCACAGATACGCAGTATTTT; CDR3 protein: CASRPGPSTDTQYF